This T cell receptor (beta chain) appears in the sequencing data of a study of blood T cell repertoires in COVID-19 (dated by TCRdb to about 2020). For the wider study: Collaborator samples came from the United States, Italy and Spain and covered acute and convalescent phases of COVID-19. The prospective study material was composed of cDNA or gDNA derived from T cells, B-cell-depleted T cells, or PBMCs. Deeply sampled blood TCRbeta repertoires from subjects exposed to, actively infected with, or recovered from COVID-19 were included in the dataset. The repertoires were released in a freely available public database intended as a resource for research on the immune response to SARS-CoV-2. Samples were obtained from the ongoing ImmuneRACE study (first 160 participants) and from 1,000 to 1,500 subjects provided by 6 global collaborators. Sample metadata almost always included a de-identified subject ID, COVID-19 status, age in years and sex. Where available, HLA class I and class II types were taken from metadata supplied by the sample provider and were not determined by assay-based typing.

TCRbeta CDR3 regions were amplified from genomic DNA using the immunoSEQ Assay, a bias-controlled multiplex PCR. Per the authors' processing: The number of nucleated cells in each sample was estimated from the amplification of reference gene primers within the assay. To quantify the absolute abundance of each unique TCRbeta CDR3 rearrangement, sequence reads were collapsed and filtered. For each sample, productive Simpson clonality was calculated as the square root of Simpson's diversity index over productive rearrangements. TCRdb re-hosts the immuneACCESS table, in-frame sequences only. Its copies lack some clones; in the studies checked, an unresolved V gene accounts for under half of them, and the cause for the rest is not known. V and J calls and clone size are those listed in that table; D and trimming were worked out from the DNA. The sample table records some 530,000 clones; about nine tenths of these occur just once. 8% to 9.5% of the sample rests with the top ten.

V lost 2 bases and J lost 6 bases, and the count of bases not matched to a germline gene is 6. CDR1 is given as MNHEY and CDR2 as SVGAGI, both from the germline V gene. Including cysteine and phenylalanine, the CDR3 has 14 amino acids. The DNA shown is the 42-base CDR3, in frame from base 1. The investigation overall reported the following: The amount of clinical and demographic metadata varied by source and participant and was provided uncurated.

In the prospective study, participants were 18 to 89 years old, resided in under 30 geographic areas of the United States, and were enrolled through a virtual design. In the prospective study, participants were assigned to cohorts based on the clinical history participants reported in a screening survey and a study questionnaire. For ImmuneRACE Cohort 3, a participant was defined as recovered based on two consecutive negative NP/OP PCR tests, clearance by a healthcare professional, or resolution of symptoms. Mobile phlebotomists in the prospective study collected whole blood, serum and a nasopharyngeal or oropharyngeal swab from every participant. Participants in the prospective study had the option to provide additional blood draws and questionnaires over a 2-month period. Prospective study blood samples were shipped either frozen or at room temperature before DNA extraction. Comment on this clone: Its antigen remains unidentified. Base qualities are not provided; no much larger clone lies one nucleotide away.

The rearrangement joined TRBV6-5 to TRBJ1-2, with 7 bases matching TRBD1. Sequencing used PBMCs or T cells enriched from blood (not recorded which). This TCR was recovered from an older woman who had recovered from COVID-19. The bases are TGTGCCAGCAGTTACGGGGGCAGGGGGGATGGCTACACCTTC. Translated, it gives CASSYGGRGDGYTF.